This T cell receptor beta chain derives from a study of blood T cell repertoires in COVID-19. This table comes from immunoSEQ multiplex PCR, and its TCRdb copy is limited to in-frame clones, with some not included. The sample has roughly 200,000 clones; 88% are singletons. The sequenced material came from peripheral blood. This sequence was found in a middle-aged man with active or convalescent COVID-19.

The CDR3 DNA follows: TGTGCCACCACCCGGGGAGCGGGGACCACAGATACGCAGTATTTT. Translated, it gives CATTRGAGTTDTQYF. The chain recombines TRBV10-3 with TRBJ2-3, with 7 bases lining up with TRBD2. Germline CDR1 is ENHRY and CDR2 is SYGVKD. J gave up 2 bases and V 10 bases, and 12 bases lay outside the gene matches. This CDR3 comprises 15 residues.